Each of the 10 T cell receptor beta chains below was sequenced from the same sample in a study of cytomegalovirus exposure and HLA in healthy donors. Sequenced by immunoSEQ multiplex PCR; TCRdb stores in-frame clones only, minus some. The sample consists of 100,000 to 150,000 clones, roughly 93% of them appearing once. Sequenced sample: PBMCs. The source is a woman aged 18-29 years in good health and CMV-seronegative.

V usage is TRBV6-6 and J usage is TRBJ1-4; a weak D match, TRBD1 (5 bases). Trimming removed 3 bases at V and 5 bases at J, with 16 bases between. The germline gives CDR1 MNHNY, CDR2 SVGAGI (reference sequence). The CDR3 sequence is 16 residues long. The chain's CDR3 is CASSYSRVLDNEKLFF. The DNA of the CDR3 is TGTGCCAGCAGTTATTCCAGGGTTCTTGACAATGAAAAACTGTTTTTT.

The chain employs TRBV19 and TRBJ2-7, with D unclear. The CDR3 is made up of 13 amino acids. Germline V CDR1 and CDR2: LNHDA, SQIVND (reference sequence). V lost 3 bases to trimming and J lost 3 bases, with 9 bases between them. Written as DNA, the CDR3 is TGTGCCAGTAGTATCGGCTACAGCTACGAGCAGTACTTC. Translating it yields CASSIGYSYEQYF. The full variable domain, in which reference TRBV19 and TRBJ2-7 provide the parts outside the CDR3, is DGGITQSPKYLFRKEGQNVTLSCEQNLNHDAMYWYRQDPGQGLRLIYYSQIVNDFQKGDIAEGYSVSREKKESFPLTVTSAQKNPTAFYLCASSIGYSYEQYFGPGTRLTVT.

The rearrangement links TRBV5-1 to TRBJ2-5; 7 nucleotides match TRBD2. V trimming: 4 bases; J trimming: 3 bases; junction bases outside the gene matches: 9. The CDR3 is made up of 15 amino acids. CDR1 SGHRS and CDR2 YFSETQ come from the germline V gene. The CDR3 spells CASSPNLGGEETQYF. CDR3 in DNA: TGCGCCAGCAGCCCGAACCTGGGAGGGGAAGAGACCCAGTACTTC.

The rearrangement uses TRBV5-1 and TRBJ2-2, with 8 bases identical to TRBD1. The CDR3 sequence is 14 residues long. Germline-derived CDR1 and CDR2 are SGHRS and YFSETQ. Trimming at V came to 4 bases and at J to 4 bases, leaving 3 bases not matched to a gene. Here the CDR3 DNA reads TGCGCCAGCAGCCGGACAGGGTCCACCGGGGAGCTGTTTTTT. Translating it yields CASSRTGSTGELFF. Combining the CDR3 with reference TRBV5-1 and TRBJ2-2 gives the whole variable domain KAGVTQTPRYLIKTRGQQVTLSCSPISGHRSVSWYQQTPGQGLQFLFEYFSETQRNKGNFPGRFSGRQFSNSRSEMNVSTLELGDSALYLCASSRTGSTGELFFGEGSRLTVL.

This clone appeared a single time. V and J are TRBV30 and TRBJ2-7; 7 nucleotides match TRBD1. Germline V CDR1 and CDR2: GTSNPN, SVGIG (reference sequence). The length of the CDR3 is 15 residues. Trimming cost V 3 bases and J 3 bases; bases outside gene matches: 11. The CDR3 sequence is CAWREVTGLNYEQYF. The CDR3 region has the DNA TGTGCCTGGAGAGAAGTGACAGGGTTGAACTACGAGCAGTACTTC.

The rearrangement joins TRBV11-3 to TRBJ2-7; D might be TRBD1 (6 bases). Germline CDR1 SGHNT, CDR2 YENEEA. Trimming left V 3 bases short and J 5 bases short, with 8 bases between. The CDR3 runs to 12 residues. The CDR3 loop is CASSFGQNEQYF. CDR3 nucleotides: TGTGCCAGCAGCTTCGGACAGAACGAGCAGTACTTC. Together with reference TRBV11-3 and TRBJ2-7, the CDR3 gives the full variable domain: EAGVVQSPRYKIIEKKQPVAFWCNPISGHNTLYWYLQNLGQGPELLIRYENEEAVDDSQLPKDRFSAERLKGVDSTLKIQPAELGDSAVYLCASSFGQNEQYFGPGTRLTVT.

The chain has TRBV19 and TRBJ1-1; TRBD1 might be the D (5 bases). CDR1 is LNHDA, CDR2 SQIVND, per germline (reference sequence). This CDR3 is 14 amino acids long. Trimming pared 6 bases from V and 10 bases from J, leaving 21 bases between. The CDR3 DNA reads as TGTGCCAGTAGAACAGGCCTTTCGGGGGTCGGAGCTTTCTTT. Protein sequence: CASRTGLSGVGAFF.

The gene calls are TRBV28 and TRBJ1-5, with 9 bases fitting TRBD1. With V trimmed by 6 bases and J by 0 bases, 3 bases remained unmatched. The V gene's germline CDR1 is MDHEN and CDR2 SYDVKM. The length of the CDR3 is 15 residues. In nucleotides, the CDR3 is TGTGCCAGCAGGGAGACAGGGGGTAGCAATCAGCCCCAGCATTTT. Translated, it gives CASRETGGSNQPQHF.

J is TRBJ1-1 and V is TRBV5-1; 7 bases match TRBD1. V was clipped by 1 base and J by 2 bases; unmatched bases: 8. The CDR3 extends over 16 amino acids. CDR1 is SGHRS, CDR2 YFSETQ, per germline. The CDR3 bases are TGCGCCAGCAGCTTGCGGACAGGTGGACTTAACACTGAAGCTTTCTTT. Amino acid sequence: CASSLRTGGLNTEAFF. The whole variable domain, remainder taken from reference TRBV5-1 and TRBJ1-1, is KAGVTQTPRYLIKTRGQQVTLSCSPISGHRSVSWYQQTPGQGLQFLFEYFSETQRNKGNFPGRFSGRQFSNSRSEMNVSTLELGDSALYLCASSLRTGGLNTEAFFGQGTRLTVV.

V gene TRBV7-9 combines with J gene TRBJ2-2; D might be TRBD1 (6 bases). Germline V gene data show CDR1 as SEHNR and CDR2 as FQNEAQ (reference sequence). This CDR3 is built from 16 residues. Trimming took 5 bases from V and 2 from J, leaving 15 bases between them. CDR3: CASSRPRGGNTGELFF. The CDR3, as DNA: TGTGCCAGCAGCCGACCAAGAGGGGGAAACACCGGGGAGCTGTTTTTT.